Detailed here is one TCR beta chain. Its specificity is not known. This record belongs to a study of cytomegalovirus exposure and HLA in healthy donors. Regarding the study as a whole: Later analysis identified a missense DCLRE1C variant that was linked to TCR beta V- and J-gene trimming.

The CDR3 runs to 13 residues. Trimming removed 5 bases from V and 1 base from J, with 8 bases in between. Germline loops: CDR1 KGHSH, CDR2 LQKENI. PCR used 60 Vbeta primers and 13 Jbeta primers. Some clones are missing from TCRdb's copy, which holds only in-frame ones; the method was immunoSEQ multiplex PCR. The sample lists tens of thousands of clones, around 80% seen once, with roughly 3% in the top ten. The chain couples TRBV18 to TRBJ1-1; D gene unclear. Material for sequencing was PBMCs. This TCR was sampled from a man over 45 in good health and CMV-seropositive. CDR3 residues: CASSREGNTEAFF. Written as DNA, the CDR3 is TGTGCCAGCTCAAGAGAGGGGAACACTGAAGCTTTCTTT.